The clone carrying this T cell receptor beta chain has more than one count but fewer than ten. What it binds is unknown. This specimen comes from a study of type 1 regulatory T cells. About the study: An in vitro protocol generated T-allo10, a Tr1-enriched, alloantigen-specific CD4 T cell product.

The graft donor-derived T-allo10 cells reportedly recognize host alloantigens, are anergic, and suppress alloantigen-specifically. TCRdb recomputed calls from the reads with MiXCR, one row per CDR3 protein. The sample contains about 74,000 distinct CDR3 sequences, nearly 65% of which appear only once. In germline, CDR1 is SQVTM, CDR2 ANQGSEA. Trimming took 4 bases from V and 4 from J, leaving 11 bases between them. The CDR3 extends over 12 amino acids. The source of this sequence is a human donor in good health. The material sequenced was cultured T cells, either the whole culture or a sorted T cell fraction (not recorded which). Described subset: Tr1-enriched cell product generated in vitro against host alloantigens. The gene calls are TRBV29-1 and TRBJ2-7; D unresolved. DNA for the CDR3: TGCAGCGTTGGTCTAGTGGCTTACGAGCAGTACTTC. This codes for CSVGLVAYEQYF.